This TCR beta chain was captured by sequencing in a study of shared T cell receptors in the human thymus. TCRdb's copy holds only in-frame clones and misses some; the assay was immunoSEQ multiplex PCR. Counted here are hundreds of thousands of clones, roughly 90% occurring once; the ten biggest clones make up around 0.01%. The germline gives CDR1 MNHEY, CDR2 SMNVEV (reference sequence). The CDR3 spans 17 residues. Trimming left V 7 bases short and J 4 bases short, with 23 bases between. These data were also reused for a study on human thymus T cells. That paper adds: Gene usage for V and J segments appeared biased in thymic and blood repertoires.

The source is a boy younger than two with a congenital heart defect. The sequencing sample was made of thymocytes. The rearrangement uses TRBV27 and TRBJ2-1; a possible D gene is TRBD2 (5 bases). Written as DNA, the CDR3 is TGTGCCAGCATCCCCCGGGATGTGGGAGTGGGGTACAATGAGCAGTTCTTC. This codes for CASIPRDVGVGYNEQFF.